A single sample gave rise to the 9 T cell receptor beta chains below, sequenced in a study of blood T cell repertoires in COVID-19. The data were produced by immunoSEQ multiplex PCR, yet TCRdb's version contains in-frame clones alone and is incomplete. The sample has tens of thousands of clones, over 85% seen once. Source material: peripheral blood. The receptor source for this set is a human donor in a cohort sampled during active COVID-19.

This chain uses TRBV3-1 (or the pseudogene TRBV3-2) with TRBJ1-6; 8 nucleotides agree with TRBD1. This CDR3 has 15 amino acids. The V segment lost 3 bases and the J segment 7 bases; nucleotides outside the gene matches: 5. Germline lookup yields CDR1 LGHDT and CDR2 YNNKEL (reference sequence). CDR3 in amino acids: CASSHPGQGNSPLHF. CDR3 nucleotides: TGTGCCAGCAGCCATCCCGGACAGGGAAATTCACCCCTCCACTTT.

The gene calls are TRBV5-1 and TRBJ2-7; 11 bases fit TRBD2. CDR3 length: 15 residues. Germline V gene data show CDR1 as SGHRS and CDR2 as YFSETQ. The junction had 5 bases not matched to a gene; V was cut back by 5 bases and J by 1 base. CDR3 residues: CASRPTSGSSYEQYF. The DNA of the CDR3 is TGCGCCAGCAGACCCACTAGCGGGAGTTCCTACGAGCAGTACTTC.

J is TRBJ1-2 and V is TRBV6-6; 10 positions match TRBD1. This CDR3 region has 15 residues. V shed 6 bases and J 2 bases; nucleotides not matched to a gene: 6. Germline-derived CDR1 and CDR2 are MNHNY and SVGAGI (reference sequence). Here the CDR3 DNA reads TGTGCCAGCAGGCCCCCGGGACAGGGGAACTATGGCTACACCTTC. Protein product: CASRPPGQGNYGYTF.

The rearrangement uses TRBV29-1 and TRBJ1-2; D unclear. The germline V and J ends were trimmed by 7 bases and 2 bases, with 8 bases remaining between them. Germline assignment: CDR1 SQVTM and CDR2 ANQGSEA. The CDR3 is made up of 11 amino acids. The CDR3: CSATENYGYTF. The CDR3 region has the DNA TGCAGCGCTACAGAAAACTATGGCTACACCTTC.

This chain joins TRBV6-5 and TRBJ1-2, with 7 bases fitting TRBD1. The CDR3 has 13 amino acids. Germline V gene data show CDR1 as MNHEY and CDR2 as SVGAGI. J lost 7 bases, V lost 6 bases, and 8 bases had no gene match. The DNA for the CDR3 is TGTGCCAGCAGGGACAGGCCCCAGGGTGGCTACACCTTC. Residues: CASRDRPQGGYTF.

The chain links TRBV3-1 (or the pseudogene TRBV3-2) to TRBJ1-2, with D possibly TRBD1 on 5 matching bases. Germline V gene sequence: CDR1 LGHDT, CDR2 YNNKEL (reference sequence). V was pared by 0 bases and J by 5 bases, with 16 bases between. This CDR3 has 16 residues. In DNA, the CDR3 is TGTGCCAGCAGCCAAGAAGGGCAGGGCTTAGGATATGGCTACACCTTC. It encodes CASSQEGQGLGYGYTF.

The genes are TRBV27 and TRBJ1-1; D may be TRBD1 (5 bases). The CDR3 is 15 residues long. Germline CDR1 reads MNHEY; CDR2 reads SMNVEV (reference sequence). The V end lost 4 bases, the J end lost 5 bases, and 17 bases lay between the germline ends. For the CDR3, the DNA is TGTGCCAGCAGTTCTCGGGGGGTTATTGGGACTGAAGCTTTCTTT. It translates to CASSSRGVIGTEAFF.

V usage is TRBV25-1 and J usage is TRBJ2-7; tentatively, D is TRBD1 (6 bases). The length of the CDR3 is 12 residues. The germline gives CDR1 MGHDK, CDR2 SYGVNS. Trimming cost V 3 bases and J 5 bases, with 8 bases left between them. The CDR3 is CASSENRDEQYF. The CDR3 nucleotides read TGTGCCAGCAGTGAGAACAGGGACGAGCAGTACTTC.

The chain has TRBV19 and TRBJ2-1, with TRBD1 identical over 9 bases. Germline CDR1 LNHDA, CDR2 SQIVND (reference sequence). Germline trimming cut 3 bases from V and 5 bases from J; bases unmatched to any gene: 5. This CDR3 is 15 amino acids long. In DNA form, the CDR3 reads TGTGCCAGTAGTATCCGGGACAGGGAGGACAATGAGCAGTTCTTC. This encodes CASSIRDREDNEQFF. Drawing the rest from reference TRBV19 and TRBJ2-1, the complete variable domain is DGGITQSPKYLFRKEGQNVTLSCEQNLNHDAMYWYRQDPGQGLRLIYYSQIVNDFQKGDIAEGYSVSREKKESFPLTVTSAQKNPTAFYLCASSIRDREDNEQFFGPGTRLTVL.